This is a list of T cell receptor beta chains from one sample in a study of T cell responses to AZD1222 COVID-19 vaccine. Measured with immunoSEQ multiplex PCR; TCRdb has only the in-frame clones, and not every one. The sample has some 150,000 clones; 75% to 95% are singletons. Material: peripheral blood, obtained on day 0 of MenACWY control vaccination. Receptors originate from an adult in good health. Each CDR3 is given with its conserved first and last residue. D genes are given only for firm matches. Clone size is not always given. Where it is, it says once, few, many or a class for expanded clones.

d_call	clone_size	j_call	v_call	cdr3_nt	cdr3_aa
TRBD2	-	TRBJ2-3	TRBV5-5	TGTGCCAGCAGCTTGGGTTGGGCTCTAGCGGGAGGCACAGATACGCAGTATTTT	CASSLGWALAGGTDTQYF
-	-	TRBJ2-7	TRBV2	TGTGCCAGCAGTGAAGCGTCGGACTTCTACTACGAGCAGTACTTC	CASSEASDFYYEQYF
-	once	TRBJ1-1	TRBV28	TGTGCCAGCACCACCGGGAGTCAGGTTACTGAAGCTTTCTTT	CASTTGSQVTEAFF
TRBD1	-	TRBJ1-4	TRBV5-1	TGCGCCAGCAGCACCGGACAGGGCGTTGCTAATGAAAAACTGTTTTTT	CASSTGQGVANEKLFF
-	few	TRBJ1-1	TRBV15	TGTGCCACCAGCAGAGACCCAGTGAACACTGAAGCTTTCTTT	CATSRDPVNTEAFF
-	few	TRBJ1-1	TRBV7-8	TGTGCCAGCAGCTTAGTCGGGGGTCCCACTGAAGCTTTCTTT	CASSLVGGPTEAFF
TRBD1	-	TRBJ2-7	TRBV3-1/TRBV3-2	TGTGCCAGCAGCCTGTCCGACAGGGGGCGCGAGCAGTACTTC	CASSLSDRGREQYF
-	-	TRBJ1-2	TRBV2	TGTGCCACCAACCTCGAGGGTAACTATGGCTACACCTTC	CATNLEGNYGYTF
-	-	TRBJ2-5	TRBV6-5	TGTGCCAGCAGTAGAGGGACATGGGAGACCCAGTACTTC	CASSRGTWETQYF
-	-	TRBJ1-5	TRBV6-5	TGTGCCAGTATTAGCACAGGAGCGCGGCAGCCCCAGCATTTT	CASISTGARQPQHF
-	-	TRBJ1-3	TRBV10-3	TGTGCCATCAGTGAGGCAACAGTGTTCTCTGGAAACACCATATATTTT	CAISEATVFSGNTIYF
-	-	TRBJ1-2	TRBV7-9	TGTGCCAGCAGGGATCGGGACTCCGCTAACTATGGCTACACCTTC	CASRDRDSANYGYTF
-	-	TRBJ1-2	TRBV24-1	TGTGCCACCAGTGATTCTTGGCAGAACTATGGCTACACCTTC	CATSDSWQNYGYTF
TRBD1	-	TRBJ1-5	TRBV6-6	TGTGCCAGCGACAGGGTTGATCAGCCCCAGCATTTT	CASDRVDQPQHF